What follows are 9 T cell receptor beta chains derived from one specimen sequenced in a study of low-dose radiotherapy and immunotherapy resistance in tumors. Priming of first-strand cDNA relied on TRAV- and TRBV-specific primers (covering alpha and beta chains). It was with a constant-region primer and a V-primer adapter that TCRs were amplified over roughly 19 PCR cycles. One entry per CDR3 protein results from TCRdb running MiXCR on the reads. The sample yields more than 12,000 distinct CDR3 sequences, roughly half seen once. All receptors derive from a human donor with advanced metastatic prostate, ovarian, gallbladder or colorectal cancer (not recorded which). This table probably holds off-target reads from a library built for another chain.

This chain links TRBV5-1 with TRBJ1-2; TRBD1 aligns across 7 bases. The CDR3 runs to 15 residues. Germline V CDR1 and CDR2: SGHRS, YFSETQ. After removal of 0 bases from V and 3 bases from J, the junction contained 5 bases not matched to a gene. CDR3 bases: TGCGCCAGCAGCTTGGATGGGACAGAGTACTATGGCTACACCTTC. This translates into CASSLDGTEYYGYTF. The variable domain in full, completed from reference TRBV5-1 and TRBJ1-2, reads KAGVTQTPRYLIKTRGQQVTLSCSPISGHRSVSWYQQTPGQGLQFLFEYFSETQRNKGNFPGRFSGRQFSNSRSEMNVSTLELGDSALYLCASSLDGTEYYGYTFGSGTRLTVV.

The chain combines TRBV12-3 or TRBV12-4 with TRBJ1-1; no clear D gene. V was cut by 4 bases and J by 7 bases, with 16 bases left in between. CDR3 length: 14 amino acids. The CDR3 loop is CASSSRYRTSEAFF. CDR3 sequence (DNA): TGTGCCAGCAGTTCACGCTACCGAACCAGTGAAGCTTTCTTT.

The chain links TRBV9 to TRBJ2-7; D might be TRBD2 (5 bases). This CDR3 has 15 amino acids. V lost 0 bases and J 2 bases, leaving 12 bases between the germline ends. The germline gives CDR1 SGDLS, CDR2 YYNGEE. DNA of the CDR3: TGTGCCAGCAGCGTAGACGGGGTATTTGCCTACGAGCAGTACTTC. It codes for CASSVDGVFAYEQYF.

This clonotype was seen a single time. The chain is built from TRBV9 and TRBJ2-1, with 11 bases identical to TRBD2. TRBJ2-7 matches the DNA end more closely, so the J call is doubtful. The CDR3 covers 17 residues. From germline, CDR1 is SGDLS and CDR2 YYNGEE. CDR3 region: CASSSVIGSGRAAEQYF. CDR3 in DNA: TGTGCCAGCAGCAGCGTAATTGGTAGCGGGAGGGCTGCTGAGCAGTACTTC.

The chain combines TRBV28 with TRBJ1-4; D may be TRBD1 (5 bases). The germline CDR1 and CDR2 sequences are MDHEN and SYDVKM. This CDR3 region has 16 residues. V was shortened by 5 bases and J by 0 bases, with 13 bases between the two germline ends. CDR3 DNA: TGTGCCAGCAGTCCTCTAGACAGAGCAACTAATGAAAAACTGTTTTTT. The encoded protein is CASSPLDRATNEKLFF. Together with reference TRBV28 and TRBJ1-4, the CDR3 gives the full variable domain: DVKVTQSSRYLVKRTGEKVFLECVQDMDHENMFWYRQDPGLGLRLIYFSYDVKMKEKGDIPEGYSVSREKKERFSLILESASTNQTSMYLCASSPLDRATNEKLFFGSGTQLSVL.

The genes are TRBV6-1 and TRBJ2-5, with D possibly matching TRBD1 (5 bases). V lost 4 bases and J 4 bases, leaving 10 bases between the germline ends. Germline CDR1 reads MNHNS; CDR2 reads SASEGT. The CDR3 is made up of 13 amino acids. CDR3 protein: CASSVGQGETQYF. The CDR3 coding sequence is TGTGCCAGCAGTGTAGGGCAGGGAGAGACCCAGTACTTC.

The chain combines TRBV11-2 with TRBJ2-2; unclear D gene. This CDR3 contains 14 residues. Looked up from germline, CDR1 is SGHAT and CDR2 is FQNNGV. V lost 5 bases and J lost 7, with 14 bases in between. The CDR3 is CASSSVLTGGELFF. For the CDR3, the DNA is TGTGCCAGCAGCAGTGTTCTCACCGGCGGGGAGCTGTTTTTT.

V and J are TRBV2 and TRBJ2-3, with 10 bases identical to TRBD2. Germline V gives CDR1 SNHLY, CDR2 FYNNEI. Germline trimming cut 8 bases from V and 0 bases from J; bases unmatched to any gene: 5. The CDR3 is 15 amino acids. The CDR3 reads CASGGTSVSTDTQYF. The CDR3 region has the DNA TGTGCCAGCGGGGGGACTAGCGTGAGCACAGATACGCAGTATTTT.

The genes are TRBV20-1 and TRBJ2-5, with a weak D call TRBD1 (6 bases). Looked up from germline, CDR1 is DFQATT and CDR2 is SNEGSKA (reference sequence). This CDR3 has 12 residues. Trimming took 6 bases from V and 3 from J, leaving 11 bases between them. This chain's CDR3 is CSANTGKETQYF. CDR3 bases: TGCAGTGCAAACACAGGGAAAGAGACCCAGTACTTC.